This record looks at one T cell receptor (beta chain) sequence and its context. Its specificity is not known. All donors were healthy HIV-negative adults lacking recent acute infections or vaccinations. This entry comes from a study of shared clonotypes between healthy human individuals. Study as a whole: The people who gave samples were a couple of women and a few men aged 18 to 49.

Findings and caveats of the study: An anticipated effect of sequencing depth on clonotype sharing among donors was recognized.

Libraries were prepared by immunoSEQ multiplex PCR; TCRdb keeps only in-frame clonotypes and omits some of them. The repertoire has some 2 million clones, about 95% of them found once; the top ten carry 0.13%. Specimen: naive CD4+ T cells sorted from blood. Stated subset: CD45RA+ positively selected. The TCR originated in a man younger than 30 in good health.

DNA for the CDR3: TGTGCCAGCAGCTTCTCCAGGGGGGGCGAGCAGTACTTC. The encoded protein is CASSFSRGGEQYF. V gene TRBV5-6 combines with J gene TRBJ2-7, with D perhaps being TRBD1 or TRBD2 (7 bases each). Trimming shortened V by 2 bases and J by 6 bases, and 12 bases separated the two germline ends. Germline assignment: CDR1 SGHDT and CDR2 YYEEEE. The CDR3 is made up of 13 amino acids.